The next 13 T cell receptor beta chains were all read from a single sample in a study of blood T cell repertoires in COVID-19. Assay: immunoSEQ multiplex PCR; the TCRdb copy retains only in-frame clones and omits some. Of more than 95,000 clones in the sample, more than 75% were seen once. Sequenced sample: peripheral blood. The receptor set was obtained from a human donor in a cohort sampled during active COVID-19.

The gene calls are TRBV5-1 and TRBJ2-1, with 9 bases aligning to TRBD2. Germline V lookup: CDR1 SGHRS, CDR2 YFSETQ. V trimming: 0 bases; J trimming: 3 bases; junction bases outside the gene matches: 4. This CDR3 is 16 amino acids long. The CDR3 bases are TGCGCCAGCAGCTTGGTGGGCGGGAGGGGCTACAATGAGCAGTTCTTC. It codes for CASSLVGGRGYNEQFF.

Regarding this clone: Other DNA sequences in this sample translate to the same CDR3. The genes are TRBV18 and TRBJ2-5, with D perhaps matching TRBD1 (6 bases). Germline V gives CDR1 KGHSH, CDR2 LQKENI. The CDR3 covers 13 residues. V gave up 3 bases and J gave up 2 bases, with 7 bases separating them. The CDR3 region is CASSPGQQETQYF. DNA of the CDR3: TGTGCCAGCTCACCCGGACAGCAAGAGACCCAGTACTTC.

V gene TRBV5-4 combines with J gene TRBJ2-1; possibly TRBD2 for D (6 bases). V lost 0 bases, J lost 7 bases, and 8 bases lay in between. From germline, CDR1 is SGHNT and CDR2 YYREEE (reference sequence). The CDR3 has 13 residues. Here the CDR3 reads CASSLGRENEQFF. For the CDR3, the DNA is TGTGCCAGCAGCTTGGGTCGGGAGAATGAGCAGTTCTTC.

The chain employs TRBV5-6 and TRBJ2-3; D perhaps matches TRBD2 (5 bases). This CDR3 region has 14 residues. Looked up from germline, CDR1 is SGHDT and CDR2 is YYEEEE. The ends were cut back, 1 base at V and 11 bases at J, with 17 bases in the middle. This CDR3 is CASSLYGEWQRQYF. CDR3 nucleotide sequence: TGTGCCAGCAGCTTGTATGGGGAGTGGCAGAGGCAGTATTTT.

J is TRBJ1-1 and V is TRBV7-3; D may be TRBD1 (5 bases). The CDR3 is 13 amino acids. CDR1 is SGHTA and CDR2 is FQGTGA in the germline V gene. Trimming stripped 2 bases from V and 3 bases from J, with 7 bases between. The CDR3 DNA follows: TGTGCCAGCAGCTTAGGGGGGGACACTGAAGCTTTCTTT. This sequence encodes CASSLGGDTEAFF.

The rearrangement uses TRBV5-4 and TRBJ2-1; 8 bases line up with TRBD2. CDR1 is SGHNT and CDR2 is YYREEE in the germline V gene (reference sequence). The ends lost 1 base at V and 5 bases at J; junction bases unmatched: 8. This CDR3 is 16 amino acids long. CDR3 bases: TGTGCCAGCAGCTTGCGGCTAACTAGCGGTAACAATGAGCAGTTCTTC. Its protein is CASSLRLTSGNNEQFF.

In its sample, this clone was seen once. The CDR3 region is CASSQMTGAGSPLHF. CDR3 nucleotide sequence: TGTGCCAGCAGCCAAATGACAGGGGCGGGTTCACCCCTCCACTTT. V usage is TRBV6-5 and J usage is TRBJ1-6; 8 nucleotides align to TRBD1. The CDR3 length is 15 residues. V gave up 6 bases and J gave up 9 bases; unmatched junction bases: 10. Germline CDR1 reads MNHEY; CDR2 reads SVGAGI.

DNA of the CDR3: TGTGCCAGCAGTGATGGTGGGGGGTTCTCCTACGAGCAGTACTTC. Its protein product is CASSDGGGFSYEQYF. V gene TRBV6-1 combines with J gene TRBJ2-7; TRBD2 might be the D (6 bases). The CDR3 loop spans 15 amino acids. Germline V lookup: CDR1 MNHNS, CDR2 SASEGT. Between the trimmed V and J ends, which lost 3 bases and 0 bases, there was a span of 12 bases.

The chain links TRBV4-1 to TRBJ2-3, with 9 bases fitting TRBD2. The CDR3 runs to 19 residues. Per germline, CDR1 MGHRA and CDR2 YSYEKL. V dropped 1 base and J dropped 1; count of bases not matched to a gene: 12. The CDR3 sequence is CASSQGGRANPPGTDTQYF. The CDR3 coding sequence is TGCGCCAGCAGCCAAGGCGGGAGGGCCAATCCGCCTGGCACAGATACGCAGTATTTT.

The CDR3 is CAWSRGLAGGTDTQYF. CDR3 DNA: TGTGCCTGGTCCCGGGGACTAGCGGGAGGCACAGATACGCAGTATTTT. This sequence joins TRBV30 and TRBJ2-3, with 14 bases identical to TRBD2. This CDR3 spans 16 amino acids. The germline V gene has CDR1 GTSNPN and CDR2 SVGIG (reference sequence). V dropped 5 bases and J dropped 1; count of bases not matched to a gene: 5.

CDR3 loop: CASSRSGGANNEQFF. CDR3 nucleotide sequence: TGTGCCAGCAGCCGATCTGGCGGGGCGAATAATGAGCAGTTCTTC. The rearrangement links TRBV9 to TRBJ2-1; maybe TRBD2 (6 bases). V lost 4 bases, J lost 7 bases, and 18 bases lay in between. Germline values: CDR1 SGDLS, CDR2 YYNGEE. There are 15 residues in the CDR3.

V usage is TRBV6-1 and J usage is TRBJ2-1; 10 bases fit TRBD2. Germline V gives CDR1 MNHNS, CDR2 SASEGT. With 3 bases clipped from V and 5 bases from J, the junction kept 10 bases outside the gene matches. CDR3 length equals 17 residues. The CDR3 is CASSEVGLAGADNEQFF. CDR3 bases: TGTGCCAGCAGTGAGGTTGGTCTAGCGGGAGCAGACAATGAGCAGTTCTTC.

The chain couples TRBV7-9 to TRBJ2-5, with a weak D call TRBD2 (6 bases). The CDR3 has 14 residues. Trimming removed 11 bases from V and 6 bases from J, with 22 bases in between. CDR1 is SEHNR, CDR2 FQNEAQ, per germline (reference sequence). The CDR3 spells CAGGARVEWQTQYF. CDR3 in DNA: TGTGCCGGCGGGGCTCGCGTGGAGTGGCAGACCCAGTACTTC.